This T cell receptor (beta chain) is drawn from a study of T cells in Graves' hyperthyroidism and ophthalmopathy. Findings and caveats of the study: A 13 V-J signature model discriminated ophthalmopathy versus stable hyperthyroidism. Ophthalmopathy was identified by the model a median about six months ahead of onset.

Participants, patients aged 18 to 65, had newly diagnosed hyperthyroidism with a duration under 2 months. Based on clinical symptoms, serum thyroxine and TRAb, thyroid ultrasound and orbital computed tomography, diagnoses were reached. The investigators amplified TCR beta CDR3 regions from RNA transcripts. Researchers ran a first-round RT-PCR on the TCR CDR3 using the HTBI primer set. From the multiplex PCR reads, TCRdb called clonotypes with MiXCR, one entry per CDR3 protein. The sample lists under 700,000 distinct CDR3 sequences; roughly a sixth were seen once. Only a few counts were recorded for this clonotype. The antigen is unknown. Germline lookup yields CDR1 SGHDN and CDR2 FVKESK. The germline V and J ends were trimmed by 5 bases and 6 bases, with 11 bases remaining between them. This CDR3 has 12 amino acids.

V and J are TRBV14 and TRBJ2-7; D might be TRBD1 (5 bases). The sequencing sample was made of blood. The receptor's source is a young woman with Graves' hyperthyroidism. CDR3 sequence reads: CASSAQGIEQYF. In nucleotides, the CDR3 is TGTGCCAGCAGCGCTCAGGGAATCGAGCAGTACTTC.